One sample yielded the 3 T cell receptor beta chains listed below, sequenced in a study of molecular identifiers for immune sequencing clone quantification (dated by TCRdb to the late 2010s). The library was prepared using PCR. Sequencing took place on a NextSeq 500. The public reads were reanalyzed by TCRdb: fastp trimming at Q25, MiXCR alignment, in-frame beta chains only. Entries that share a CDR3 protein sequence are merged under the most common genes and DNA. This sample holds hundreds of thousands of distinct CDR3 sequences; about 25% were observed only once. 0.75% to 0.8% of the sample is held by the ten biggest clonotypes. Sequencing was carried out using naive CD8+ T cells from blood, with Jurkat cell RNA spiked in. The sample's cell subset or site, from its label and the paper: FACS-sorted CD8+CD4-CCR7+CD45RA+ naive T cells. All receptors derive from a human donor in good health. Some libraries in this study had Jurkat cell RNA spiked in.

This chain connects TRBV4-1 to TRBJ2-5, with D hard to call. The length of the CDR3 is 13 residues. CDR1 MGHRA and CDR2 YSYEKL come from the germline V gene. V lost 2 bases, J lost 5 bases, and 9 bases lay in between. The CDR3 sequence is CASSQNGWETQYF. CDR3 sequence (DNA): TGCGCCAGCAGCCAAAACGGGTGGGAGACCCAGTACTTC.

There are many counts of this clonotype. The chain couples TRBV28 to TRBJ1-5, with TRBD1 as a possible D gene (5 bases). V lost 5 bases and J 0 bases, leaving 11 bases between the germline ends. In germline, CDR1 is MDHEN, CDR2 SYDVKM. The CDR3 spans 15 residues. CDR3 coding DNA: TGTGCCAGCAGTCGGGATACAGGTAGCAATCAGCCCCAGCATTTT. Translated, it gives CASSRDTGSNQPQHF.

On this clonotype itself: Since no conserved phenylalanine or tryptophan closes the CDR3, a read error is the likely cause. No DNA is shown, since the ends of the CDR3 on it are uncertain; the CDR3 is the one TCRdb lists. The rearrangement links TRBV4-3 to TRBJ2-3; the table's D call, TRBD2, has no DNA check behind it. The CDR3 has 16 residues if both end residues are counted. Germline CDR1 is LGHNA and CDR2 is YSLEER. CDR3 loop: CASSQSSGTSTDTRYL.